By its share, the clone carrying this TCR beta chain is medium-sized. BIOMED2 TRB-A/B primer pools were used in multiplex TRB PCR. A single record per CDR3 protein comes from TCRdb applying MiXCR to the multiplex PCR reads. The table shows thousands of distinct CDR3 sequences, with less than 35% occurring only once. This record belongs to a study of T and B cells in COVID-19 patients. For the study at large: Blood was sampled from COVID-19 patients who were either actively infected or recovered.

In germline, CDR1 is SQVTM, CDR2 ANQGSEA. J was trimmed by 3 bases and V by 6 bases; bases with no gene match: 9. The CDR3 runs 14 residues. TRB was amplified from about 250-500 ng of blood genomic DNA. Sequencing used blood. The chain joins TRBV29-1 to TRBJ1-2; TRBD1 agrees at 8 bases. This clonotype was obtained from a human donor who had recovered from COVID-19. DNA of the CDR3: TGCAGCGTCGCCCTCCTGACAGGGGACTATGGCTACACCTTC. Amino acids: CSVALLTGDYGYTF.